This T cell receptor (beta chain) was identified during a study of blood T cells in healthy people across ages. Findings and limits, study-wide: The recorded TCR beta diversity per million T cells decreased in a roughly linear manner with age. Among long-lived donors, naive CD4+ cells were more numerous and diversity higher than in aged donors.

This clonotype was observed once. Its antigen is undetermined. Its ends do not fully match the called genes, so a read error is possible. Combining a sample-barcoded 5' primer with a J-beta primer mix, a second PCR ran for about 7 to 11 cycles. The authors tagged each cDNA molecule using a template-switch adaptor with 12 random nucleotides. TCRdb recomputed calls from the 5' RACE reads with MiXCR, one row per CDR3 protein. The table includes around 1,500,000 distinct CDR3 sequences, roughly 40% detected once. This receptor was identified in a woman between 18 and 30 years old in good health. Sequenced sample: blood.

The CDR3 is CACSGGTSGAPGEQFF. Here the CDR3 DNA reads TGTGCCTGCAGCGGAGGGACTAGCGGGGCTCCAGGAGAGCAGTTCTTC. The chain carries TRBV9 and TRBJ2-1, with 13 bases that match TRBD2. CDR1 is SGDLS, CDR2 YYNGEE, per germline. The CDR3 loop spans 16 amino acids.